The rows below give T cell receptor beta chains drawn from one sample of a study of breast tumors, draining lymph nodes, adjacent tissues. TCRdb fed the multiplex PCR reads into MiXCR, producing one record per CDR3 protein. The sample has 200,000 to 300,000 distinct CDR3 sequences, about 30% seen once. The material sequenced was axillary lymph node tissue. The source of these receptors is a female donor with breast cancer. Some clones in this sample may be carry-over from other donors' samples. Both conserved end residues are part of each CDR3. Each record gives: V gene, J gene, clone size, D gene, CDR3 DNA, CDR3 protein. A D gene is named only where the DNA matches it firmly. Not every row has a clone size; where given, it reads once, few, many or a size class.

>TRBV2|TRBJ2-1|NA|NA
TGTGCCAGCAGGCTAGCCGTTAACGATGAGCAGTCCTTC
CASRLAVNDEQSF
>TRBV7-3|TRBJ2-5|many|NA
TGTGCCAGCAGCTTAAAAGGGAGAAGCCCCTTGGGGCAAGAGACCCAGTACTTC
CASSLKGRSPLGQETQYF
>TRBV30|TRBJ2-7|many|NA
TGTGCCTGGAGGAGGGTCTACGAGCAGTACTTC
CAWRRVYEQYF
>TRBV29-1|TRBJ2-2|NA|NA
TGCAGCGTTGAGGAGGGGGCGTCGGAGCGGGAAAGGGAGCTGTTTTTT
CSVEEGASERERELFF
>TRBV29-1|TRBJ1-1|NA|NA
TGCAGCGCCGATTCGCGGACGGCTTTGAACACTGAAGCTTTCTTT
CSADSRTALNTEAFF
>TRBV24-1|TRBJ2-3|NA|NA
TGTGCCACCAGCAGCTTGGCGGGGGCCCGCACAGATACGCAGTATTTT
CATSSLAGARTDTQYF
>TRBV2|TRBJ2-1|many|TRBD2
TGTGCCAGCAGCGCCCTAGCGGGGGGCTCCTACAATGAGCAGTTCTTC
CASSALAGGSYNEQFF
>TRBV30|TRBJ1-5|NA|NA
TGTGCCTGGAGTACCGGTCATAGCAATCAGCCCCAGCATTTT
CAWSTGHSNQPQHF
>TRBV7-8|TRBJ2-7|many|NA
TGTGCCAGCAGCTTGGGCCACCCTTGGGGCAGTCCCTACGAGCAGTACTTC
CASSLGHPWGSPYEQYF
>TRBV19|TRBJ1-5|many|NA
TGTGCCAGTAGTACACAGCTGTCGGGGCCCCAGCATTTT
CASSTQLSGPQHF
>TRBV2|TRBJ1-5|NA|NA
TGTGCCAGCAGGGAACAGGGAAATCAGCCCCAGCATTTT
CASREQGNQPQHF
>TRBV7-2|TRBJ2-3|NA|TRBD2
TGTGCCAGCAGCTTACGTTTAGCGGGAGGAGGTGGCACAGATACGCAGTATTTT
CASSLRLAGGGGTDTQYF
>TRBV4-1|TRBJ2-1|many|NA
TGCGCCAGCAGCCAAGTTTGGGACAATGAGCAGTTCTTC
CASSQVWDNEQFF
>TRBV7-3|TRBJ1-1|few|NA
TGTGCCAGCAGCTTATCTCCAGTGAACACTGAAGCTTTCTTT
CASSLSPVNTEAFF
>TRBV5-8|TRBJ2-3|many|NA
TGTGCCAGCAGCTTGGATTCAGATACGCAGTATTTT
CASSLDSDTQYF
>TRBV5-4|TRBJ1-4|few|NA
TGTGCCAGCAGCCGGGGTACCACGGACTTGGGAACTAATGAAAAACTGTTTTTT
CASSRGTTDLGTNEKLFF
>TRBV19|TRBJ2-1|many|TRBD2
TGTGCCAGTAGTCCAGGGGCTAGCGGGAGTTCCTACAATGAGCAGTTCTTC
CASSPGASGSSYNEQFF
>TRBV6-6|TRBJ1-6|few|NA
TGTGCCAGCAATTCCGTAACAGGGATTAATTCACCCCTCCACTTT
CASNSVTGINSPLHF
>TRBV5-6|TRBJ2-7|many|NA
TGTGCCAGCACCCACACAGGGACCAACTACGAGCAGTACTTC
CASTHTGTNYEQYF
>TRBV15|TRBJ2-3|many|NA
TGTGCCACCAGCGGCGCAGATACGCAGTATTTT
CATSGADTQYF
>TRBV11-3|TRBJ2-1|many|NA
TGTGCCAGCAACCGTGGTTCGACCTACAATGAGCAGTTCTTC
CASNRGSTYNEQFF
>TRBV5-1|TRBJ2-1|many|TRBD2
TGCGCCAGCAGCTTGGTGGCGGGAGGGAACAATGAGCAGTTCTTC
CASSLVAGGNNEQFF